This T cell receptor (beta chain) was recovered during a study of synovial regulatory T cells in juvenile arthritis. Study observations and caveats: Inflammation-associated Treg cells in blood had less TCR diversity than the remaining blood Treg cells.

Germline V gene sequence: CDR1 SGHRS, CDR2 YFSETQ. This CDR3 region has 13 residues. No DNA has been recorded. Donors were around eleven juvenile idiopathic arthritis patients with active disease, 3 polyarticular and 8 oligoarticular. Assay: immunoSEQ multiplex PCR; the TCRdb copy retains only in-frame clones and omits some. With 9,600 or so clones in the sample, the ten largest clones hold about 2%. Judged by frequency, this clone is medium-sized. Its antigen remains unidentified. V and J are TRBV5-1 and TRBJ1-1; as DNA is missing, the TRBD1 call by TCRdb cannot be tested. The sequenced material came from Treg cells from blood. Noted subset: remaining (HLA-DR-negative) circulating blood Treg cells. This clonotype was obtained from a donor younger than 30 with juvenile idiopathic arthritis. The CDR3 sequence: CASSLYSGTEAFF.